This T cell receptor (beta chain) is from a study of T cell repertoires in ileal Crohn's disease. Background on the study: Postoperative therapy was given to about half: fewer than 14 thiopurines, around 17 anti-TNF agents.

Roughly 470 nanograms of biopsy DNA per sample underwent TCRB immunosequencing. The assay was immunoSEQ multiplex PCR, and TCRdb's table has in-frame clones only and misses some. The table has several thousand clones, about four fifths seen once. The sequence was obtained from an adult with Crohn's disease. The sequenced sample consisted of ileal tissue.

CDR3 coding DNA: TGTGCCAGCAGTTACCCCAGGGAAGGTGAAAAACTGTTTTTT. Translated: CASSYPREGEKLFF. The chain has TRBV25-1 and TRBJ1-4; a possible D gene is TRBD1 (5 bases). V was cut by 5 bases and J by 7 bases, with 14 bases left in between. The CDR3 has 14 residues. CDR1 MGHDK and CDR2 SYGVNS come from the germline V gene. The full variable domain, in which reference TRBV25-1 and TRBJ1-4 provide the parts outside the CDR3, is EADIYQTPRYLVIGTGKKITLECSQTMGHDKMYWYQQDPGMELHLIHYSYGVNSTEKGDLSSESTVSRIRTEHFPLTLESARPSHTSQYLCASSYPREGEKLFFGSGTQLSVL.